Described below is a single T cell receptor (beta chain) sequence and its context. Clones were read by immunoSEQ multiplex PCR, and TCRdb kept only the in-frame ones, dropping some. Of hundreds of thousands of clones in the sample, 80% to 90% were seen once. This sample was taken from a study of blood T cell repertoires in COVID-19. Turning to the study itself: Sites across the United States, Italy and Spain contributed samples from acute and convalescent COVID-19.

The V gene's germline CDR1 is SEHNR and CDR2 FQNEAQ (reference sequence). The CDR3 sequence is 15 residues long. The V and J ends lost 3 bases and 4 bases, in that order; junction bases with no gene match: 8. The J gene is TRBJ2-5, the V gene TRBV7-9; 7 positions match TRBD2. Source material: PBMCs or T cells enriched from blood (not recorded which). The clonotype originates from a man aged 18-30 years who had recovered from COVID-19. CDR3 bases: TGTGCCAGCAGCTTTGAGGGAGGGCCGGTAGAGACCCAGTACTTC. Its translation is CASSFEGGPVETQYF.